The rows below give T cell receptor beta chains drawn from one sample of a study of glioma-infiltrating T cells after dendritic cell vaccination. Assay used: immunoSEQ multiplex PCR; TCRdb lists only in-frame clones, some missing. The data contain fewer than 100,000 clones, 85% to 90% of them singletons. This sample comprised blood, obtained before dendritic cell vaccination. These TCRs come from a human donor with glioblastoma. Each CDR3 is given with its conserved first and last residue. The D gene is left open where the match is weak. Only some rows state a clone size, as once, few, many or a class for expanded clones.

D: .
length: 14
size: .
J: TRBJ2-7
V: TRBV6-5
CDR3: CASSPMDISYEQYF
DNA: TGTGCCAGCAGTCCTATGGACATTTCCTACGAGCAGTACTTC

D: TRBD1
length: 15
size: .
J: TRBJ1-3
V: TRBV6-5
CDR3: CASSNLDRGDGTIYF
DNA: TGTGCCAGCAGTAACCTGGACAGGGGGGATGGCACCATATATTTT

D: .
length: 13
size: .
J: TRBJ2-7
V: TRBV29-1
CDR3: CSPPAGAGYEQYF
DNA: TGCAGCCCTCCGGCCGGGGCGGGATACGAGCAGTACTTC

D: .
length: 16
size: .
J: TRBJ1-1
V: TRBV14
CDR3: CASSQEVRRVNTEAFF
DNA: TGTGCCAGCAGCCAAGAAGTGCGGAGAGTGAACACTGAAGCTTTCTTT

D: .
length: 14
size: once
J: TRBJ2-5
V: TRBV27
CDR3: CASSLPGPQETQYF
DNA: TGTGCCAGCAGCCTTCCCGGTCCTCAAGAGACCCAGTACTTC

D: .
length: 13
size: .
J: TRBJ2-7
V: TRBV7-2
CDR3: CASSLQPSIEQYF
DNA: TGTGCCAGCAGCTTACAACCCTCTATCGAGCAGTACTTC

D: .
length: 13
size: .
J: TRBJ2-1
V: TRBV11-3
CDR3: CASSGHYYNEQFF
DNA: TGTGCCAGCAGTGGACATTACTACAATGAGCAGTTCTTC

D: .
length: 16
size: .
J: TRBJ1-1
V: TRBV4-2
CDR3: CASSQVGRQAVTEAFF
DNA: TGTGCCAGCAGCCAAGTGGGGAGGCAGGCGGTCACTGAAGCTTTCTTT

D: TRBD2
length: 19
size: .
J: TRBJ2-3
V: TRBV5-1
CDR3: CASSLFTSGLGLPTDTQYF
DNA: TGCGCCAGCAGCTTGTTCACTAGCGGGCTTGGACTCCCCACAGATACGCAGTATTTT

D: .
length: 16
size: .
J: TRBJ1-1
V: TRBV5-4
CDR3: CASSLSGGGLDTEAFF
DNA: TGTGCCAGCAGCCTAAGTGGGGGGGGGCTAGACACTGAAGCTTTCTTT

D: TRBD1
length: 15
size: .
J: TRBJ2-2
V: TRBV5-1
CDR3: CASSNRGWNTGELFF
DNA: TGCGCCAGCAGCAACAGGGGATGGAACACCGGGGAGCTGTTTTTT

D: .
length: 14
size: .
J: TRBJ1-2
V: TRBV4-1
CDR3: CASSQGDSNYGYTF
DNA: TGCGCCAGCAGCCAAGGAGACAGTAACTATGGCTACACCTTC